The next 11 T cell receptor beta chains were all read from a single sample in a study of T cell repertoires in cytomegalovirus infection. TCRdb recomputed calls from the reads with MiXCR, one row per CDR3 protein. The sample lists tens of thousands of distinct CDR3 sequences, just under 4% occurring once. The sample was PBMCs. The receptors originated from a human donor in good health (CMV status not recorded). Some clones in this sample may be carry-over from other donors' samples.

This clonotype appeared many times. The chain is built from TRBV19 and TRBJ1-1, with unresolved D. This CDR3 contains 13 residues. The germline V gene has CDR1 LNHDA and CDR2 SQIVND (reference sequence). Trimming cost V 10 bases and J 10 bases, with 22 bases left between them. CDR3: CANPVLTLKGAFF. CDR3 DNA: TGTGCCAATCCCGTCCTCACCCTAAAAGGAGCTTTCTTT.

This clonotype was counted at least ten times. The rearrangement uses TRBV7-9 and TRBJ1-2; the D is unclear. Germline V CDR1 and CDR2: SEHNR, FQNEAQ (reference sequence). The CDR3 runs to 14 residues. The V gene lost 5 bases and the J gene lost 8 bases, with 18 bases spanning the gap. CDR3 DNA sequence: TGTGCCAGCAGCCGATTGCCGTTGCTAGGCGGCTACACCTTC. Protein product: CASSRLPLLGGYTF.

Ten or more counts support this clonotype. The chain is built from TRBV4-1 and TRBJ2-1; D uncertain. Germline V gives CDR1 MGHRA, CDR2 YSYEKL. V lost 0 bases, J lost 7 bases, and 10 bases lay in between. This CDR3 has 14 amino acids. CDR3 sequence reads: CASSQDILGNEQFF. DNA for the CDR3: TGCGCCAGCAGCCAAGATATTCTCGGGAATGAGCAGTTCTTC.

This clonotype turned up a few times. In nucleotides, the CDR3 is TGTGCCAGCAGCCCGTCGACAGGGCGGACTGAAGCTTTCTTT. It yields the protein CASSPSTGRTEAFF. The genes are TRBV7-2 and TRBJ1-1; 7 bases align to TRBD1. This CDR3 contains 14 residues. Germline V gene data show CDR1 as SGHTA and CDR2 as FQGNSA. Trimming cost V 5 bases and J 5 bases; bases outside gene matches: 8.

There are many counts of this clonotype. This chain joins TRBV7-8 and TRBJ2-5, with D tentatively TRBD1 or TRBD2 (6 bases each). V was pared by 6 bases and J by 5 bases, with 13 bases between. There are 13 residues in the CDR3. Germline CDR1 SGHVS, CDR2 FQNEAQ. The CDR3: CASRLQGRETQYF. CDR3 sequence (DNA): TGTGCCAGCAGACTCCAGGGGAGGGAGACCCAGTACTTC.

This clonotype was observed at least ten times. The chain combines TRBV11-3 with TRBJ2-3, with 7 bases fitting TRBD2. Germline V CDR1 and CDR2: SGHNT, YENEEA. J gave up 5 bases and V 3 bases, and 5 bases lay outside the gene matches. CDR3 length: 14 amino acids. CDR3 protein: CASSFQGGVDTQYF. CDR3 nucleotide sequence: TGTGCCAGCAGCTTTCAGGGAGGGGTAGATACGCAGTATTTT.

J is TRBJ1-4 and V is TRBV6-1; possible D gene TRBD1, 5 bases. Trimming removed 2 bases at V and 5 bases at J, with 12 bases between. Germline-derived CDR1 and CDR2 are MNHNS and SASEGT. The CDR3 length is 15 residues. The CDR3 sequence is CASSETRKGNEKLFF. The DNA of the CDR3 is TGTGCCAGCAGTGAAACGAGGAAGGGGAATGAAAAACTGTTTTTT.

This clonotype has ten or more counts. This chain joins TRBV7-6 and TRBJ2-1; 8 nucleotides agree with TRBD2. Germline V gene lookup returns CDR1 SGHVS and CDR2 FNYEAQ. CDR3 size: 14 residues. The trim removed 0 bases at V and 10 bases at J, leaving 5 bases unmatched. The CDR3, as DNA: TGTGCCAGCAGCTTAGCTAGCGGGACCTGGGAGCAGTTCTTC. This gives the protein CASSLASGTWEQFF.

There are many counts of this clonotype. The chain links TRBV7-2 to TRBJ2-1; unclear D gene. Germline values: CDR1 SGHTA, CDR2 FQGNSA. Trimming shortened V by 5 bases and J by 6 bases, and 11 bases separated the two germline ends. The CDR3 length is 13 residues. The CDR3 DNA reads TGTGCCAGCAGCGTCAACAGCCTCAATGAGCAGTTCTTC. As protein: CASSVNSLNEQFF.

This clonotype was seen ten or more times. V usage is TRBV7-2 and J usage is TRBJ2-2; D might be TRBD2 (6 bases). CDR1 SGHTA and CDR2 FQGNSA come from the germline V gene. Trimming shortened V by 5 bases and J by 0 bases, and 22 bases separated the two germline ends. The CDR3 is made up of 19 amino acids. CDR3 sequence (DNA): TGTGCCAGCAGCGCCCCAGGCAGGCGGGAAGTTCCGAACACCGGGGAGCTGTTTTTT. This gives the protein CASSAPGRREVPNTGELFF.

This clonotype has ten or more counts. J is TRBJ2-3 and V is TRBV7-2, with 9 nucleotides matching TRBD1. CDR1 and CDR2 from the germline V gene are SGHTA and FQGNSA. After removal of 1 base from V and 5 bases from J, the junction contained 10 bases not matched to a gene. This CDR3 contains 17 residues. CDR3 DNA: TGTGCCAGCAGCTTAGGTATCGGGACAGGGAATGGAGATACGCAGTATTTT. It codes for CASSLGIGTGNGDTQYF. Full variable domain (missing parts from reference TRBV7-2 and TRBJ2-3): GAGVSQSPSNKVTEKGKDVELRCDPISGHTALYWYRQSLGQGLEFLIYFQGNSAPDKSGLPSDRFSAERTGGSVSTLTIQRTQQEDSAVYLCASSLGIGTGNGDTQYFGPGTRLTVL.